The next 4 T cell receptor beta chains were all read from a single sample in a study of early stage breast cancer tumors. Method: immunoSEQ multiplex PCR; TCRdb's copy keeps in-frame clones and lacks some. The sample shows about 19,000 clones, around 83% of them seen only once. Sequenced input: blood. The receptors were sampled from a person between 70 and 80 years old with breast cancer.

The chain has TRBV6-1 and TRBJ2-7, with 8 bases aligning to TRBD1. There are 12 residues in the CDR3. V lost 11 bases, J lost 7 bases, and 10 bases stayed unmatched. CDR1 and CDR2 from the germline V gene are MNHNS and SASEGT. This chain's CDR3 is CASMQGAREQYF. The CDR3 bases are TGTGCCTCGATGCAGGGGGCGAGGGAGCAGTACTTC.

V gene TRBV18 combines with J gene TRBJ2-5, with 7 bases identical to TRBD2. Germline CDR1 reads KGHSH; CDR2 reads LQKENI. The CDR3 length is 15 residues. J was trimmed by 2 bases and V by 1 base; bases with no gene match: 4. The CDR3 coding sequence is TGTGCCAGCTCACCACGGGGGGGAAGACAAGAGACCCAGTACTTC. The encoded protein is CASSPRGGRQETQYF. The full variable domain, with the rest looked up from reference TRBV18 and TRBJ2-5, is NAGVMQNPRHLVRRRGQEARLRCSPMKGHSHVYWYRQLPEEGLKFMVYLQKENIIDESGMPKERFSAEFPKEGPSILRIQQVVRGDSAAYFCASSPRGGRQETQYFGPGTRLLVL.

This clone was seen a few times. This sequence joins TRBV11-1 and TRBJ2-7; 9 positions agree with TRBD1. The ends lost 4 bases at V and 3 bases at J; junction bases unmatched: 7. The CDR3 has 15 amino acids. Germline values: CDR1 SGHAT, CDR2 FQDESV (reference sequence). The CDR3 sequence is CASSSRDRAFYEQYF. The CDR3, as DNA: TGTGCCAGCAGCTCCCGGGACAGGGCCTTCTACGAGCAGTACTTC. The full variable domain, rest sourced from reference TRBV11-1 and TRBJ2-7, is EAEVAQSPRYKITEKSQAVAFWCDPISGHATLYWYRQILGQGPELLVQFQDESVVDDSQLPKDRFSAERLKGVDSTLKIQPAELGDSAMYLCASSSRDRAFYEQYFGPGTRLTVT.

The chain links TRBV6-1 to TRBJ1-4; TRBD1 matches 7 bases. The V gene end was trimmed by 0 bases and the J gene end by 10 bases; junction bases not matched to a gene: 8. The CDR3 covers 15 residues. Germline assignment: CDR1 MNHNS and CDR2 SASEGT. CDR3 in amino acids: CASSEALLDRAKLFF. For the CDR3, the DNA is TGTGCCAGCAGTGAAGCACTCCTAGACAGGGCAAAACTGTTTTTT.